The sequence of this TCR beta chain was determined in a study of blood T cell repertoires in COVID-19. Study-level information: Both acute and convalescent COVID-19 samples were obtained from the United States, Italy and Spain. In each case, the material was cDNA or gDNA derived from T cells, B-cell-depleted T cells, or PBMCs.

Original handling: How many nucleated cells were present was estimated from reference gene primer amplification. Measured with immunoSEQ multiplex PCR; TCRdb has only the in-frame clones, and not every one. That table furnishes V, J and clone size, whereas the DNA furnished D and trimming. The sample shows more than 85,000 clones, around three quarters of them seen only once. CDR3 size: 12 residues. Trimming left V 5 bases short and J 4 bases short, with 6 bases between. This clone was observed at least ten times. The V and J genes are TRBV12-3 or TRBV12-4 and TRBJ1-5; the D gene is possibly TRBD1 (5 bases). The sequenced material came from peripheral blood. This TCR came from a woman aged 55-75 years with acute or convalescent COVID-19. The CDR3 sequence is CASSRGNQPQHF. The CDR3 DNA follows: TGTGCCAGCAGTCGGGGGAATCAGCCCCAGCATTTT.